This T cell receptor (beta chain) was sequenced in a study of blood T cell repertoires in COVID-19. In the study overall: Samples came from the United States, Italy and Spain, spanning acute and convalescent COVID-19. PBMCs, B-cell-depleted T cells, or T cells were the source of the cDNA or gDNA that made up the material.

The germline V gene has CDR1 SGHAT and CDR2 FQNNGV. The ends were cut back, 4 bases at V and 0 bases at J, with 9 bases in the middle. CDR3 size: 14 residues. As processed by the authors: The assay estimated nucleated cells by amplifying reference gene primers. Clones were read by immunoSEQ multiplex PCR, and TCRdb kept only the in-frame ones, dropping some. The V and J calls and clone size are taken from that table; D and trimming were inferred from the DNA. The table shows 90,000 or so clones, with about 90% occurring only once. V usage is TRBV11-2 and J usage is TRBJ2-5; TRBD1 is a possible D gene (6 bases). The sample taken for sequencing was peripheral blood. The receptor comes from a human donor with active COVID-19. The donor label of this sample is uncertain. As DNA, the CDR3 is TGTGCCAGCAGCTCCGGACAGTACCAAGAGACCCAGTACTTC. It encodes CASSSGQYQETQYF.